Sequencing of this TCR beta chain was carried out in a study of blood T cell repertoires in COVID-19. Study context: Acute-phase and convalescent COVID-19 samples originated in the United States, Italy and Spain. T cells, B-cell-depleted T cells, or PBMCs supplied cDNA or gDNA.

This CDR3 spans 15 amino acids. CDR1 SGHRS and CDR2 YFSETQ come from the germline V gene. The V gene lost 4 bases and the J gene lost 1 base, with 11 bases spanning the gap. This clone was found a few times. Original handling: Nucleated cell number was recorded as an estimate derived from reference gene primer amplification. TCRdb keeps only in-frame clones here, not all; method: immunoSEQ multiplex PCR. V and J calls and clone size are those listed in that table; D and trimming were worked out from the DNA. The repertoire holds 140,000 or so clones, with 76% as singletons. The sample was peripheral blood. This sequence originates from a man between 60 and 70 years old with acute or convalescent COVID-19. The chain links TRBV5-1 to TRBJ2-2, with D possibly TRBD2 on 5 matching bases. CDR3 nucleotides: TGCGCCAGCAGCGGCCAGAGCGGGAACACCGGGGAGCTGTTTTTT. Its protein is CASSGQSGNTGELFF.